This T cell receptor beta chain was profiled in a study of control samples from healthy donors and cancer patients. The CDR3 runs to 11 residues. CDR1 and CDR2 from the germline V gene are MGHDK and SYGVNS. V lost 4 bases and J lost 8, with 8 bases in between. Generated by immunoSEQ multiplex PCR, the TCRdb table keeps only in-frame clones and is missing some. The sample yields approximately 150,000 clones, approximately 94% seen once. The chain joins TRBV25-1 to TRBJ1-1, with D perhaps TRBD1 (5 bases). This TCR came from a man in his 60s with colorectal cancer. Sample: PBMCs. Here the CDR3 DNA reads TGTGCCAGCAGTGGTCGGGGCGAAGCTTTCTTT. As protein: CASSGRGEAFF.